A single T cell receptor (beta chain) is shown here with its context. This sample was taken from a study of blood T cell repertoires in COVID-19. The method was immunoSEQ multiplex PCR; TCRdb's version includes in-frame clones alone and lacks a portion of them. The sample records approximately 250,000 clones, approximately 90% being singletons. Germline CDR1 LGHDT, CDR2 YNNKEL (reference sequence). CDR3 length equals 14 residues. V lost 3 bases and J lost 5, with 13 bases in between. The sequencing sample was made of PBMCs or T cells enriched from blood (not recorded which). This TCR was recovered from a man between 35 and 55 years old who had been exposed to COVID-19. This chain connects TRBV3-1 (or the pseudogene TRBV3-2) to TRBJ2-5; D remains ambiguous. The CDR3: CASSHLRSTETQYF. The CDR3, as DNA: TGTGCCAGCAGCCATTTAAGGAGCACCGAGACCCAGTACTTC.